The 21 T cell receptor beta chains reported below all come from one sample, sequenced in a study of cytomegalovirus exposure and HLA in healthy donors. The PCR employed 60 Vbeta primers together with 13 Jbeta primers. Sequencing was performed with immunoSEQ multiplex PCR; in TCRdb, only in-frame clones are kept and a portion is missing. The table for this sample gives around 150,000 clones. The sample consisted of PBMCs. The receptors come from a man aged 25 to 40 in good health and CMV-seronegative.

This rearrangement joins TRBV11-1 to TRBJ2-3, with 12 bases lining up with TRBD2. Germline V gives CDR1 SGHAT, CDR2 FQDESV (reference sequence). This CDR3 is built from 15 residues. The V gene end was trimmed by 2 bases and the J gene end by 4 bases; junction bases not matched to a gene: 1. The CDR3 DNA reads as TGTGCCAGCAGCTTACTAGCGGGAGGGCCAGATACGCAGTATTTT. Residues: CASSLLAGGPDTQYF.

The chain joins TRBV27 to TRBJ2-1; no reliable D call. This CDR3 comprises 13 residues. The V gene's germline CDR1 is MNHEY and CDR2 SMNVEV (reference sequence). The germline V and J ends were trimmed by 0 bases and 3 bases, with 3 bases remaining between them. The CDR3: CASSLSLYNEQFF. CDR3 sequence (DNA): TGTGCCAGCAGTTTATCCCTCTACAATGAGCAGTTCTTC.

This chain links TRBV7-9 with TRBJ1-2, with 9 nucleotides matching TRBD1. The CDR3 runs to 15 residues. CDR1 and CDR2 from the germline V gene are SEHNR and FQNEAQ (reference sequence). Trimming cost V 9 bases and J 8 bases; bases outside gene matches: 16. CDR3 sequence (DNA): TGTGCCAGTTTACGGATGGACAGGGGACGAGGAGGCTACACCTTC. Encoded protein: CASLRMDRGRGGYTF.

The chain combines TRBV28 with TRBJ2-3; 7 nucleotides line up with TRBD2. J gave up 7 bases and V 7 bases, and 14 bases lay outside the gene matches. In germline, CDR1 is MDHEN, CDR2 SYDVKM. The CDR3 extends over 15 amino acids. CDR3 residues: CASTRGREKGNTQYF. DNA of the CDR3: TGTGCCAGCACCCGAGGGCGGGAGAAGGGGAATACGCAGTATTTT.

The chain carries TRBV6-5 and TRBJ1-2; D perhaps matches TRBD1 (6 bases). Germline CDR1 MNHEY, CDR2 SVGAGI. This CDR3 comprises 14 residues. Trimming removed 6 bases from V and 7 bases from J, with 18 bases in between. The CDR3 spells CASRSSQGTGGYTF. The DNA of the CDR3 is TGTGCCAGCAGGTCCTCACAGGGTACGGGTGGCTACACCTTC.

The chain is built from TRBV30 and TRBJ2-5; the match to TRBD2 covers 10 bases. CDR3 length: 14 residues. Losses at the gene ends were 5 bases for V and 4 bases for J; bases not matched to a gene: 7. CDR1 is GTSNPN, CDR2 SVGIG, per germline (reference sequence). CDR3 nucleotides: TGTGCCTGGGAAGGGTCTAGCGGGAGAGAGACCCAGTACTTC. Its translation: CAWEGSSGRETQYF.

The chain recombines TRBV6-1 with TRBJ1-2; 9 bases fit TRBD1. The V and J ends lost 4 bases and 1 base, in that order; junction bases with no gene match: 4. CDR1 and CDR2 from the germline V gene are MNHNS and SASEGT. There are 15 residues in the CDR3. CDR3 DNA sequence: TGTGCCAGCAGTGTCGACAGGGGGAGTAACTATGGCTACACCTTC. Translation: CASSVDRGSNYGYTF.

The J gene is TRBJ1-3, the V gene TRBV30; 8 bases map to TRBD1. CDR3 length equals 15 residues. Looked up from germline, CDR1 is GTSNPN and CDR2 is SVGIG (reference sequence). The J segment lost 0 bases and the V segment lost 5 bases, leaving 6 bases of the junction unmatched. This CDR3 is CAWGGQASSGNTIYF. The CDR3 DNA follows: TGTGCCTGGGGGGGACAGGCAAGCTCTGGAAACACCATATATTTT.

This chain connects TRBV28 to TRBJ2-4; D perhaps matches TRBD1 (6 bases). V lost 0 bases, J lost 2 bases, and 8 bases lay in between. In germline, CDR1 is MDHEN, CDR2 SYDVKM. This CDR3 is 15 amino acids long. The CDR3 loop reads CASSLWDSSKNIQYF. The CDR3 DNA sequence: TGTGCCAGCAGTTTATGGGACAGTTCCAAAAACATTCAGTACTTC.

V gene TRBV2 combines with J gene TRBJ2-5, with 10 bases identical to TRBD1. V was pared by 7 bases and J by 5 bases, with 1 base of the junction left unmatched. CDR3 length: 12 residues. Germline lookup yields CDR1 SNHLY and CDR2 FYNNEI. This CDR3 is CASMDRGETQYF. The CDR3, as DNA: TGTGCCAGCATGGACAGGGGGGAGACCCAGTACTTC.

The chain carries TRBV4-2 and TRBJ2-1; D may be TRBD2 (6 bases). The CDR3 is 13 amino acids. Trimming cost V 4 bases and J 4 bases, with 8 bases left between them. Germline V CDR1 and CDR2: LGHNA, YNFKEQ. The CDR3 sequence: CASSLGGYNEQFF. The CDR3 nucleotides read TGTGCCAGCAGCCTAGGAGGGTACAATGAGCAGTTCTTC.

This chain connects TRBV10-3 to TRBJ2-5, with 7 bases matching TRBD2. CDR1 is ENHRY and CDR2 is SYGVKD in the germline V gene. V lost 8 bases, J lost 3 bases, and 9 bases stayed unmatched. The CDR3 is 14 residues long. This chain's CDR3 is CAIGGDSGEETQYF. CDR3 nucleotide sequence: TGTGCCATCGGGGGGGACTCGGGAGAAGAGACCCAGTACTTC.

This rearrangement joins TRBV11-2 to TRBJ2-3; TRBD2 aligns across 14 bases. The CDR3 has 17 amino acids. Per germline, CDR1 SGHAT and CDR2 FQNNGV. The J segment lost 2 bases and the V segment lost 1 base, leaving 2 bases of the junction unmatched. CDR3 DNA sequence: TGTGCCAGCAGCTTAGGGACTAGCGGGAGGAACACAGATACGCAGTATTTT. Translating it yields CASSLGTSGRNTDTQYF. Combining the CDR3 with reference TRBV11-2 and TRBJ2-3 gives the whole variable domain EAGVAQSPRYKIIEKRQSVAFWCNPISGHATLYWYQQILGQGPKLLIQFQNNGVVDDSQLPKDRFSAERLKGVDSTLKIQPAKLEDSAVYLCASSLGTSGRNTDTQYFGPGTRLTVL.

The chain has TRBV18 and TRBJ2-7; D gene unclear. V lost 3 bases and J 2 bases, leaving 14 bases between the germline ends. CDR3 length: 15 residues. Germline-derived CDR1 and CDR2 are KGHSH and LQKENI. CDR3 bases: TGTGCCAGCTCACCGAGCCACCTGAATGCCTACGAGCAGTACTTC. This sequence encodes CASSPSHLNAYEQYF. The entire variable domain, with the rest obtained from reference TRBV18 and TRBJ2-7, is as follows: NAGVMQNPRHLVRRRGQEARLRCSPMKGHSHVYWYRQLPEEGLKFMVYLQKENIIDESGMPKERFSAEFPKEGPSILRIQQVVRGDSAAYFCASSPSHLNAYEQYFGPGTRLTVT.

The rearrangement joins TRBV27 to TRBJ1-4; tentatively, D is TRBD1 (5 bases). The germline V gene has CDR1 MNHEY and CDR2 SMNVEV (reference sequence). The CDR3 consists of 12 residues. Trimming removed 6 bases at V and 3 bases at J, with 5 bases between. CDR3 sequence (DNA): TGTGCCAGCAGAGGGGCTAATGAAAAACTGTTTTTT. This translates into CASRGANEKLFF.

This chain links TRBV11-1 with TRBJ1-1; D ambiguous. The ends were cut back, 5 bases at V and 4 bases at J, with 14 bases in the middle. The CDR3 is 14 residues long. Germline CDR1 is SGHAT and CDR2 is FQDESV (reference sequence). The CDR3 sequence is CASSKNLAITEAFF. In DNA form, the CDR3 reads TGTGCCAGCAGCAAAAATCTAGCCATCACTGAAGCTTTCTTT.

This chain uses TRBV6-5 with TRBJ1-1; D is uncertain. V was trimmed by 0 bases and J by 1 base, leaving 6 bases between them. The CDR3 extends over 14 amino acids. CDR1 and CDR2 from the germline V gene are MNHEY and SVGAGI. CDR3 in amino acids: CASSYSGGNTEAFF. DNA for the CDR3: TGTGCCAGCAGTTACTCCGGCGGGAACACTGAAGCTTTCTTT.

The chain uses TRBV6-1 and TRBJ2-7, with 10 nucleotides matching TRBD2. Germline assignment: CDR1 MNHNS and CDR2 SASEGT. Germline trimming cut 1 base from V and 5 bases from J; bases unmatched to any gene: 11. The CDR3 consists of 17 residues. CDR3 amino acids: CASSEEPGTSVVHEQYF. As DNA, the CDR3 is TGTGCCAGCAGTGAAGAACCGGGGACTAGCGTCGTCCACGAGCAGTACTTC.

This chain links TRBV6-5 with TRBJ1-1; TRBD1 is a possible D gene (6 bases). CDR1 and CDR2 (germline): MNHEY, SVGAGI. The V end was cut by 5 bases, the J end by 3 bases, with 16 bases between. The CDR3 sequence is 15 residues long. Here the CDR3 reads CASSKGQYKDTEAFF. DNA for the CDR3: TGTGCCAGCAGTAAAGGACAGTATAAGGACACTGAAGCTTTCTTT.

V usage is TRBV11-2 and J usage is TRBJ1-2; TRBD1 agrees at 7 bases. CDR3 size: 14 residues. The V gene's germline CDR1 is SGHAT and CDR2 FQNNGV. V gave up 5 bases and J gave up 7 bases; unmatched junction bases: 10. The CDR3 DNA is TGTGCCAGCAGCCAAATCTCCGGGACAGTTGGCTACACCTTC. This gives the protein CASSQISGTVGYTF.

The chain couples TRBV19 to TRBJ1-5; no clear D gene. CDR3 length: 13 residues. Looked up from germline, CDR1 is LNHDA and CDR2 is SQIVND (reference sequence). V lost 2 bases to trimming and J lost 1 base, with 3 bases between them. CDR3: CASSITSNQPQHF. Written as DNA, the CDR3 is TGTGCCAGTAGTATAACAAGCAATCAGCCCCAGCATTTT.